Listed below are T cell receptor beta chains from one sample, sequenced in a study of OX40 agonist ivuxolimab in advanced cancers. Using immunoSEQ multiplex PCR, the repertoire was profiled, and TCRdb retains in-frame clones only, with some absent. The table lists over 70,000 clones, about 86% of them singletons. The sample in question was CD4+ or CD8+ T cells sorted from blood, obtained in a trial of the OX40 agonist ivuxolimab. The receptors stem from an adult with an advanced solid tumor such as melanoma, head and neck, liver or kidney cancer. Each CDR3 is given with its conserved first and last residue. A D gene is named only where the DNA matches it firmly. Not all rows give a size; the values are once, few, many and, for expanded clones, a class.

v_call: TRBV5-1; j_call: TRBJ1-1; d_call: NA; clone_size: NA; cdr3_nt: TGCGCCAGCAGCTTATATGGGCCGAACACTGAAGCTTTCTTT; cdr3_aa: CASSLYGPNTEAFF
v_call: TRBV5-1; j_call: TRBJ2-3; d_call: NA; clone_size: NA; cdr3_nt: TGCGCCAGCTTTCGACAGTCAGATACGCAGTATTTT; cdr3_aa: CASFRQSDTQYF
v_call: TRBV9; j_call: TRBJ2-5; d_call: NA; clone_size: few; cdr3_nt: TGTGCCAGCAGCGCCTCCTCTGGGCTGGGGGGCTATTCGCCGTACCAAGAGACCCAGTACTTC; cdr3_aa: CASSASSGLGGYSPYQETQYF
v_call: TRBV7-2; j_call: TRBJ2-5; d_call: NA; clone_size: NA; cdr3_nt: TGTGCCAGCAGCTTTGTTGACAGCCAAGAGACCCAGTACTTC; cdr3_aa: CASSFVDSQETQYF
v_call: TRBV7-3; j_call: TRBJ2-5; d_call: TRBD1; clone_size: NA; cdr3_nt: TGTGCCAGCTCCCAGGGGGCAGGGGAGACCCAGTACTTC; cdr3_aa: CASSQGAGETQYF
v_call: TRBV11-2; j_call: TRBJ2-1; d_call: TRBD1; clone_size: NA; cdr3_nt: TGTGCCAGCAGCTTGGCGGCCGGGACAGACAATGAGCAGTTCTTC; cdr3_aa: CASSLAAGTDNEQFF
v_call: TRBV6-4; j_call: TRBJ2-7; d_call: TRBD2; clone_size: NA; cdr3_nt: TGTGCCAGCAGTGACAGCGGGGGGGCCTTCCACGAGCAGTACTTC; cdr3_aa: CASSDSGGAFHEQYF
v_call: TRBV7-6; j_call: TRBJ2-1; d_call: NA; clone_size: NA; cdr3_nt: TGTGCCAGCAGCATGGGTGGGTGGGGAACCGCCTACAATGAGCAGTTCTTC; cdr3_aa: CASSMGGWGTAYNEQFF
v_call: TRBV2; j_call: TRBJ2-2; d_call: NA; clone_size: NA; cdr3_nt: TGTGCCAGCAGTGAAGAGCCAGGGTACACCGGGGAGCTGTTTTTT; cdr3_aa: CASSEEPGYTGELFF
v_call: TRBV2; j_call: TRBJ2-7; d_call: NA; clone_size: NA; cdr3_nt: TGTGCCAGCAGTGCACACACTATTGGGACCTACGAGCAGTACTTC; cdr3_aa: CASSAHTIGTYEQYF
v_call: TRBV6-1; j_call: TRBJ1-1; d_call: NA; clone_size: NA; cdr3_nt: TGTGCCACCCAAGGAGGGCTGAACACTGAAGCTTTCTTT; cdr3_aa: CATQGGLNTEAFF
v_call: TRBV5-4; j_call: TRBJ2-7; d_call: TRBD2; clone_size: once; cdr3_nt: TGTGCCAGCAGCTTGGGGGGGACTAGGCCGTACGAGCAGTACTTC; cdr3_aa: CASSLGGTRPYEQYF
v_call: TRBV29-1; j_call: TRBJ1-3; d_call: NA; clone_size: NA; cdr3_nt: TGCAGCGTTGTATTCACTGGAAACACCATATATTTT; cdr3_aa: CSVVFTGNTIYF
v_call: TRBV2; j_call: TRBJ2-3; d_call: TRBD1; clone_size: NA; cdr3_nt: TGTGCCAGCGGGACAGGCAGCACAGATACGCAGTATTTT; cdr3_aa: CASGTGSTDTQYF
v_call: TRBV4-3; j_call: TRBJ1-2; d_call: NA; clone_size: few; cdr3_nt: TGCGCCAGCAGCCAAGATTACAGGGTGGCTGGCTACACCTTC; cdr3_aa: CASSQDYRVAGYTF
v_call: TRBV10-3; j_call: TRBJ1-2; d_call: TRBD1; clone_size: NA; cdr3_nt: TGTGCCATCAGTGCGACAGGGCGGGCTAACTATGGCTACACCTTC; cdr3_aa: CAISATGRANYGYTF
v_call: TRBV28; j_call: TRBJ1-6; d_call: NA; clone_size: few; cdr3_nt: TGTGCCAGCAGTTTCTTCAGGGGTAATTCACCCCTCCACTTT; cdr3_aa: CASSFFRGNSPLHF
v_call: TRBV28; j_call: TRBJ1-5; d_call: NA; clone_size: NA; cdr3_nt: TGTGCCAGTCACCAACCGGGGATCAATCAGCCCCAGCATTTT; cdr3_aa: CASHQPGINQPQHF
v_call: TRBV7-2; j_call: TRBJ2-1; d_call: NA; clone_size: NA; cdr3_nt: TGTGCCAGCAGCTCCTGGGGGGCCACTTACAATGAGCAGTTCTTC; cdr3_aa: CASSSWGATYNEQFF
v_call: TRBV9; j_call: TRBJ2-3; d_call: NA; clone_size: NA; cdr3_nt: TGTGCCAGCAGCGTAAACGGGGCTAGCCTAAAAGATACGCAGTATTTT; cdr3_aa: CASSVNGASLKDTQYF
v_call: TRBV9; j_call: TRBJ2-5; d_call: TRBD2; clone_size: NA; cdr3_nt: TGTGCCAGCAGCGTAAGTTCTAGCGGGGGCCAAGAGACCCAGTACTTC; cdr3_aa: CASSVSSSGGQETQYF
v_call: TRBV4-1; j_call: TRBJ1-2; d_call: TRBD1; clone_size: NA; cdr3_nt: TGCGCCAGCAGGGTGCCCGGACAGGGGTCGCCGCGGTACACCTTC; cdr3_aa: CASRVPGQGSPRYTF
v_call: TRBV7-3; j_call: TRBJ1-6; d_call: NA; clone_size: NA; cdr3_nt: TGTGCCAGCAGCTACGACATAGGGGCTAATTCACCCCTCCACTTT; cdr3_aa: CASSYDIGANSPLHF
v_call: TRBV4-3; j_call: TRBJ2-3; d_call: TRBD1; clone_size: NA; cdr3_nt: TGCGCCAGCAGCCAACATGGAGCTCGGACAGGGATCACAGATACGCAGTATTTT; cdr3_aa: CASSQHGARTGITDTQYF
v_call: TRBV19; j_call: TRBJ1-3; d_call: NA; clone_size: NA; cdr3_nt: TGTGCCAGTAGTATAGGCGGGGGTCCAACACTCTCTGGAAACACCATATATTTT; cdr3_aa: CASSIGGGPTLSGNTIYF
v_call: TRBV2; j_call: TRBJ2-2; d_call: NA; clone_size: NA; cdr3_nt: TGTGCCAGCAGTGAGGGGACCTTCACCAGGGAGCTGTTTTTT; cdr3_aa: CASSEGTFTRELFF
v_call: TRBV5-1; j_call: TRBJ2-3; d_call: TRBD2; clone_size: NA; cdr3_nt: TGCGCCAGCAGCTTGGGACTAGCGGGCACAGATACGCAGTATTTT; cdr3_aa: CASSLGLAGTDTQYF
v_call: TRBV28; j_call: TRBJ1-2; d_call: NA; clone_size: NA; cdr3_nt: TGTGCTCTTACAGGACGCAAGGGAGGCTACACCTTC; cdr3_aa: CALTGRKGGYTF
v_call: TRBV6-6; j_call: TRBJ1-4; d_call: TRBD1; clone_size: NA; cdr3_nt: TGTGCCAGCAGTCCTCCGGACAGGGGGGATGAAAAACTGTTTTTT; cdr3_aa: CASSPPDRGDEKLFF
v_call: TRBV2; j_call: TRBJ1-4; d_call: NA; clone_size: once; cdr3_nt: TGTGCCAGCAGGGGGGGCTGGACTGAAAAACTGTTTTTT; cdr3_aa: CASRGGWTEKLFF
v_call: TRBV5-1; j_call: TRBJ2-5; d_call: TRBD1; clone_size: NA; cdr3_nt: TGCGCCAGCAGCTTGGAGACAGGGCCGGGCGAAGAGACCCAGTACTTC; cdr3_aa: CASSLETGPGEETQYF
v_call: TRBV7-3; j_call: TRBJ2-2; d_call: NA; clone_size: NA; cdr3_nt: TGTGCCAGCAGCCCCAAGCGTGGGGGCACCGGGGAGCTGTTTTTT; cdr3_aa: CASSPKRGGTGELFF
v_call: TRBV4-3; j_call: TRBJ2-7; d_call: NA; clone_size: few; cdr3_nt: TGCGCCAGCAGCCAAGACAGGGCCTCATACGAGCAGTACTTC; cdr3_aa: CASSQDRASYEQYF
v_call: TRBV10-3; j_call: TRBJ2-5; d_call: TRBD2; clone_size: NA; cdr3_nt: TGTGCCATCAGTATCGCGGGGGGAGGTGAGACCCAGTACTTC; cdr3_aa: CAISIAGGGETQYF
v_call: TRBV6-1; j_call: TRBJ2-3; d_call: NA; clone_size: NA; cdr3_nt: TGTGCCAGCAGGTACGAAGGGGTAGCCACAGATACGCAGTATTTT; cdr3_aa: CASRYEGVATDTQYF
v_call: TRBV7-9; j_call: TRBJ2-1; d_call: TRBD2; clone_size: once; cdr3_nt: TGTGCCAGCAGCCCCCGGGGGGTCGCGTGGAATGAGCAGTTCTTC; cdr3_aa: CASSPRGVAWNEQFF
v_call: TRBV5-8; j_call: TRBJ1-1; d_call: TRBD1; clone_size: NA; cdr3_nt: TGTGCCAGCAGCTTGGACAGGGGGGGATCTATGAACACTGAAGCTTTCTTT; cdr3_aa: CASSLDRGGSMNTEAFF
v_call: TRBV19; j_call: TRBJ1-1; d_call: NA; clone_size: NA; cdr3_nt: TGTGCCAGTAGTACCACCGCCGGGGGAGCCACTGAAGCTTTCTTT; cdr3_aa: CASSTTAGGATEAFF
v_call: TRBV2; j_call: TRBJ1-4; d_call: NA; clone_size: NA; cdr3_nt: TGTGCCAGCATCAAGGACGCCGGACGTGAAAAACTGTTTTTT; cdr3_aa: CASIKDAGREKLFF
v_call: TRBV28; j_call: TRBJ1-1; d_call: TRBD1; clone_size: once; cdr3_nt: TGTGCCAGCAGTTTTTCGACAGGGCGGAACACTGAAGCTTTCTTT; cdr3_aa: CASSFSTGRNTEAFF
v_call: TRBV30; j_call: TRBJ2-3; d_call: NA; clone_size: NA; cdr3_nt: TGTGCCTGGCGGGCTAAGCGCACAGATACGCAGTATTTT; cdr3_aa: CAWRAKRTDTQYF
v_call: TRBV7-2; j_call: TRBJ2-2; d_call: NA; clone_size: NA; cdr3_nt: TGTGCCAGCAGGCCCCAGGAAGTCGGGGAGCTGTTTTTT; cdr3_aa: CASRPQEVGELFF
v_call: TRBV7-9; j_call: TRBJ1-3; d_call: NA; clone_size: NA; cdr3_nt: TGTGCCAGCAGCTTAGGTAGGAGAACTGGAAACACCATATATTTT; cdr3_aa: CASSLGRRTGNTIYF
v_call: TRBV4-3; j_call: TRBJ2-7; d_call: NA; clone_size: NA; cdr3_nt: TGCGCCAGCAGCCAGTACACCGGGACATCCGGCTACGAGCAGTACTTC; cdr3_aa: CASSQYTGTSGYEQYF
v_call: TRBV9; j_call: TRBJ2-1; d_call: TRBD2; clone_size: NA; cdr3_nt: TGTGCCAGCAGCGTAGAGGCGGGGGGGACTCAATTAGATGGCGATGAGCAGTTCTTC; cdr3_aa: CASSVEAGGTQLDGDEQFF
v_call: TRBV20-1; j_call: TRBJ1-1; d_call: NA; clone_size: NA; cdr3_nt: TGCAGTGCTAGAGAGAACCGTGGAGCTTTCTTT; cdr3_aa: CSARENRGAFF
v_call: TRBV6-1; j_call: TRBJ1-1; d_call: NA; clone_size: once; cdr3_nt: TGTGCCAGCAGTGAATATGGGGTAAGGAGCACTGAAGCTTTCTTT; cdr3_aa: CASSEYGVRSTEAFF
v_call: TRBV5-4; j_call: TRBJ1-2; d_call: NA; clone_size: once; cdr3_nt: TGTGCCAGCAGCCTCGACAGGCCGCATGGCTACACCTTC; cdr3_aa: CASSLDRPHGYTF
v_call: TRBV19; j_call: TRBJ1-2; d_call: NA; clone_size: NA; cdr3_nt: TGTGCCAGTATGGCCCCGGACCGGGGTGGCTACACCTTC; cdr3_aa: CASMAPDRGGYTF
v_call: TRBV5-1; j_call: TRBJ2-3; d_call: TRBD2; clone_size: once; cdr3_nt: TGCGCCAGCAGCTCGGGTTGGACTAGCGGCGTGCAAGGTACAGATACGCAGTATTTT; cdr3_aa: CASSSGWTSGVQGTDTQYF
v_call: TRBV4-2; j_call: TRBJ1-3; d_call: NA; clone_size: NA; cdr3_nt: TGTGCCAGCAGCCAAGGGTGGGAGGAGCTGGCCCGCGGAAACACCATATATTTT; cdr3_aa: CASSQGWEELARGNTIYF
v_call: TRBV5-6; j_call: TRBJ1-1; d_call: TRBD1; clone_size: NA; cdr3_nt: TGTGCCAGCAGGGCCGGACAGGGGGCTGGGACTGAAGCTTTCTTT; cdr3_aa: CASRAGQGAGTEAFF
v_call: TRBV7-9; j_call: TRBJ2-1; d_call: TRBD1; clone_size: NA; cdr3_nt: TGTGCCAGCAGCCCCACAGGGGGCTTGCGGGAAACCTACAATGAGCAGTTCTTC; cdr3_aa: CASSPTGGLRETYNEQFF
v_call: TRBV6-6; j_call: TRBJ1-6; d_call: NA; clone_size: NA; cdr3_nt: TGTGCCAGCAGTTCCAACTCACCCCTCCACTTT; cdr3_aa: CASSSNSPLHF
v_call: TRBV7-6; j_call: TRBJ1-1; d_call: NA; clone_size: NA; cdr3_nt: TGTGCCAGCAGCTCCACCATGACGAACACTGAAGCTTTCTTT; cdr3_aa: CASSSTMTNTEAFF